What follows are 8 T cell receptor beta chains derived from one specimen sequenced in a study of Graves' ophthalmopathy and Graves' hyperthyroidism. RNA transcripts were the template, and TCR beta CDR3 regions were amplified from them. RT-PCR with HTBI primers came first, then second-round multiplex PCR. TCRdb re-analysed the multiplex PCR reads in MiXCR, keeping a single row per CDR3 protein. Of 200,000 to 250,000 distinct CDR3 sequences listed, 20% to 25% are singletons. The sample was peripheral blood. The origin of the receptors is a woman in her forties or fifties with Graves' ophthalmopathy.

The chain combines TRBV12-3 or TRBV12-4 with TRBJ2-7; D uncertain. V was shortened by 3 bases and J by 6 bases, with 15 bases between the two germline ends. This CDR3 spans 14 amino acids. The CDR3 loop reads CASSFGLISREQYF. The DNA for the CDR3 is TGTGCCAGCAGTTTTGGGCTAATCTCTCGCGAGCAGTACTTC.

The chain is built from TRBV29-1 and TRBJ2-7; TRBD1 matches 7 bases. CDR3 length equals 13 residues. The germline gives CDR1 SQVTM, CDR2 ANQGSEA. The V segment lost 6 bases and the J segment 2 bases; nucleotides outside the gene matches: 7. DNA for the CDR3: TGCAGCGTGACCCGGACAGGAGCCTACGAGCAGTACTTC. This gives the protein CSVTRTGAYEQYF.

The V call is TRBV2, the J call TRBJ2-7; D remains unclear. The CDR3 has 14 amino acids. Trimming left V 0 bases short and J 0 bases short, with 6 bases between. Germline-derived CDR1 and CDR2 are SNHLY and FYNNEI. DNA for the CDR3: TGTGCCAGCAGTGAAGCGGCAGACTCCTACGAGCAGTACTTC. It translates to CASSEAADSYEQYF.

This clonotype was observed at least ten times. The gene calls are TRBV7-9 and TRBJ1-1; TRBD1 might be the D (5 bases). This CDR3 comprises 15 residues. Trimming removed 2 bases at V and 1 base at J, with 11 bases between. Per the germline V gene, CDR1 is SEHNR and CDR2 is FQNEAQ (reference sequence). The DNA of the CDR3 is TGTGCCAGCAGCTTATGGGGGACGGCGAACACTGAAGCTTTCTTT. It is translated as CASSLWGTANTEAFF.

This clonotype turned up a few times. The chain couples TRBV18 to TRBJ2-7, with TRBD1 identical over 7 bases. The germline V gene has CDR1 KGHSH and CDR2 LQKENI. Trimming cost V 4 bases and J 2 bases; bases outside gene matches: 8. There are 15 residues in the CDR3. CDR3 in DNA: TGTGCCAGCTCACTAGCTCGAGGGACAGCCTACGAGCAGTACTTC. Translation gives CASSLARGTAYEQYF.

In its sample, this clonotype was seen many times. The chain has TRBV6-2 or TRBV6-3 and TRBJ2-2; D might be TRBD2 (6 bases). Trimming removed 5 bases from V and 0 bases from J, with 10 bases in between. Per germline, CDR1 MNHEY and CDR2 SVGEGT. CDR3 length: 15 amino acids. CDR3 nucleotides: TGTGCCAGCAGTCGGGACTTTCCGAACACCGGGGAGCTGTTTTTT. This gives the protein CASSRDFPNTGELFF.

The chain combines TRBV7-9 with TRBJ2-5; maybe TRBD2 (6 bases). The CDR3 runs 16 residues. Trimming left V 4 bases short and J 1 base short, with 16 bases between. The germline V gene has CDR1 SEHNR and CDR2 FQNEAQ (reference sequence). The CDR3 protein is CASSSPETRGQETQYF. The CDR3 DNA sequence: TGTGCCAGCAGCTCCCCGGAGACTAGAGGCCAAGAGACCCAGTACTTC.

This chain uses TRBV28 with TRBJ1-5; 7 bases agree with TRBD1. The CDR3 consists of 16 residues. In germline, CDR1 is MDHEN, CDR2 SYDVKM. V was pared by 5 bases and J by 5 bases, with 12 bases of the junction left unmatched. The CDR3 coding sequence is TGTGCCAGCAGTCCGTCGGGGGAGGGGGCGTATCAGCCCCAGCATTTT. Amino acids: CASSPSGEGAYQPQHF.